Sequencing of this TCR beta chain was carried out in a study of PD-1 blockade in classical Hodgkin lymphoma. Study outcomes and limitations: Before treatment, TCR diversity in newly diagnosed patients was reportedly lower than in healthy donors.

Sequencing was performed with immunoSEQ multiplex PCR; in TCRdb, only in-frame clones are kept and a portion is missing. The table records nearly 35,000 clones, 75% to 90% of them present only once. Time point in this sample: newly diagnosed, previously untreated cHL patient sample. CD4+ T cells were purified from thawed PBMCs by magnetic negative selection. V was pared by 4 bases and J by 0 bases, with 25 bases between. CDR3 length: 19 amino acids. Germline V gene lookup returns CDR1 SGHRS and CDR2 YFSETQ. This clone has only one observation. The antigen remains undetermined. The chain is built from TRBV5-1 and TRBJ1-1; D is ambiguous. This receptor was taken from a human donor with classical Hodgkin lymphoma. The sequencing input was CD4+ T cells from blood. CDR3: CASSPQDGLPPALNTEAFF. For the CDR3, the DNA is TGCGCCAGCAGCCCACAAGACGGGCTACCCCCCGCTTTGAACACTGAAGCTTTCTTT.